This T cell receptor (beta chain) appears in the sequencing data of a study of T cell responses to AZD1222 COVID-19 vaccine. In regard to this clone: Antigen: not known.

Assay used: immunoSEQ multiplex PCR; TCRdb lists only in-frame clones, some missing. The top ten hold 24% of the sample, which has 65,000 to 80,000 clones, roughly nine tenths seen once. The CDR3 sequence is 15 residues long. Germline V gene data show CDR1 as SGHKS and CDR2 as YYEKEE (reference sequence). V dropped 4 bases and J dropped 9 bases, with 20 bases sitting between them. Points from the study as a whole: Repertoires were obtained solely post-peak T cell response. Unmutated regions of variants are reportedly targeted by nearly half of spike-specific TCRs. Donors were chiefly white British, with a greater number of females, and clonal diversity was perhaps underestimated.

V and J are TRBV5-5 and TRBJ1-5, with D perhaps TRBD1 (5 bases). Sample: peripheral blood, taken on day 0 of AZD1222 vaccination. The clonotype comes from an adult in good health. CDR3 DNA sequence: TGTGCCAGCAGCCTAGGGACCCCAGACGTACGGCCCCAGCATTTT. This sequence encodes CASSLGTPDVRPQHF.